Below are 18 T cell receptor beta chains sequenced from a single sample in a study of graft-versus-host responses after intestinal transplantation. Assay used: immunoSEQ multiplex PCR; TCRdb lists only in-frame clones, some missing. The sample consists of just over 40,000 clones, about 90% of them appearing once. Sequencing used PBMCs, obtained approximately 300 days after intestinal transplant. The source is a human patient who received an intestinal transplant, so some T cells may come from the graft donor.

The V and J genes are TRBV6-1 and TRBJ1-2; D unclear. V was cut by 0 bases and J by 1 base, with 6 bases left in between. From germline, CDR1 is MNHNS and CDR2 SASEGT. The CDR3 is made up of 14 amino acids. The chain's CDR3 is CASSEAAGNYGYTF. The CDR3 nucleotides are TGTGCCAGCAGTGAAGCGGCCGGTAACTATGGCTACACCTTC.

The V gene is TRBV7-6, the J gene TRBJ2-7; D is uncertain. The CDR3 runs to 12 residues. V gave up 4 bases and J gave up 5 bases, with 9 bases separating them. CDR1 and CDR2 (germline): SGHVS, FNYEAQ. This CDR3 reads CASSSGQNEQYF. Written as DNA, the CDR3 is TGTGCCAGCAGCTCGGGTCAGAACGAGCAGTACTTC.

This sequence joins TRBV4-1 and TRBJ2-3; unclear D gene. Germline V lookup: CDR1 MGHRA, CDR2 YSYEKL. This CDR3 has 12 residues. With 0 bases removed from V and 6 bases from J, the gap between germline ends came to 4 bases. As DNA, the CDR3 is TGCGCCAGCAGCCAAGATGGCGATACGCAGTATTTT. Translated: CASSQDGDTQYF.

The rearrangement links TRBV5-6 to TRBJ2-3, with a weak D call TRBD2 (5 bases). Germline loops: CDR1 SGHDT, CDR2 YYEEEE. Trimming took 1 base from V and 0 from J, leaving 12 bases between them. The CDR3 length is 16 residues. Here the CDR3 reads CASSLQAGTSTDTQYF. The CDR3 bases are TGTGCCAGCAGCTTGCAGGCGGGTACTAGCACAGATACGCAGTATTTT. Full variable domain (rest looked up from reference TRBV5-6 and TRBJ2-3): DAGVTQSPTHLIKTRGQQVTLRCSPKSGHDTVSWYQQALGQGPQFIFQYYEEEERQRGNFPDRFSGHQFPNYSSELNVNALLLGDSALYLCASSLQAGTSTDTQYFGPGTRLTVL.

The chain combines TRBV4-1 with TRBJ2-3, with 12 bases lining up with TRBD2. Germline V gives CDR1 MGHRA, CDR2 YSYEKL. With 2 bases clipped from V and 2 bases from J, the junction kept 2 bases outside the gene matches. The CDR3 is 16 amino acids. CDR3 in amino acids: CASSQLAGGATDTQYF. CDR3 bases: TGCGCCAGCAGCCAACTAGCGGGGGGGGCCACAGATACGCAGTATTTT.

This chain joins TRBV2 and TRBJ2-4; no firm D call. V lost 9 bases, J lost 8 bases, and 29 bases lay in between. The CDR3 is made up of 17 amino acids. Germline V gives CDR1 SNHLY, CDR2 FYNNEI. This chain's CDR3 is CARQRHRNRTPNDIQYF. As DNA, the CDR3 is TGTGCCAGACAGCGCCATCGGAACAGAACCCCGAATGACATTCAGTACTTC.

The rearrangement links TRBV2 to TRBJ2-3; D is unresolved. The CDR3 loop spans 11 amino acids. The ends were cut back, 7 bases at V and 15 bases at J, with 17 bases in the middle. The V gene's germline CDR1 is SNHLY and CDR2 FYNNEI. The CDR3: CASIDWENQYF. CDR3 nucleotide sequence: TGTGCCAGCATTGATTGGGAAAATCAATATTTT.

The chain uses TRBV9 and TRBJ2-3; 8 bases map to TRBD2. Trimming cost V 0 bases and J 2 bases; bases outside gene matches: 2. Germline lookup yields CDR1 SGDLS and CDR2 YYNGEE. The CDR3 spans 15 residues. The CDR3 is CASSVGGGFTDTQYF. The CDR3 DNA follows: TGTGCCAGCAGCGTAGGCGGGGGGTTCACAGATACGCAGTATTTT.

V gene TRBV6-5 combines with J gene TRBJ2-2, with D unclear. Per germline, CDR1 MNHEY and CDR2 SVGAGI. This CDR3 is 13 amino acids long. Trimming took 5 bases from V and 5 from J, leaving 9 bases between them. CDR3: CASSPSATGELFF. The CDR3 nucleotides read TGTGCCAGCAGTCCTTCGGCGACCGGGGAGCTGTTTTTT.

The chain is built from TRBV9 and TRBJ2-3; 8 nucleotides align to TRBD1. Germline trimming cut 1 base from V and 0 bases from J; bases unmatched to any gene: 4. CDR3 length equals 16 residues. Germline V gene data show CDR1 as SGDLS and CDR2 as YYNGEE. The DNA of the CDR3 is TGTGCCAGCAGCGTATCCCCAGGGGGCAGCACAGATACGCAGTATTTT. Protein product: CASSVSPGGSTDTQYF.

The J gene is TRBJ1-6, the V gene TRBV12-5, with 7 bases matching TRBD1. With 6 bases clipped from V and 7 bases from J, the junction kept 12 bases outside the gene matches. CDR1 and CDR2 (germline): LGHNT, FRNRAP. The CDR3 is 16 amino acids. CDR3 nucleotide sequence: TGTGCTAGTGGCCCACGGGAGGGGGCAAAAAATTCACCCCTCCACTTT. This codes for CASGPREGAKNSPLHF.

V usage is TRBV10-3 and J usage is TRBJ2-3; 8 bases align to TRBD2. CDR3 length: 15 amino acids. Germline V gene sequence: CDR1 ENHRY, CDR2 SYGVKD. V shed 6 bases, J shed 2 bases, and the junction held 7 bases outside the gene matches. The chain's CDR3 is CAIRAGTRTTDTQYF. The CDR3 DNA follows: TGTGCCATCAGAGCCGGGACTAGAACCACAGATACGCAGTATTTT.

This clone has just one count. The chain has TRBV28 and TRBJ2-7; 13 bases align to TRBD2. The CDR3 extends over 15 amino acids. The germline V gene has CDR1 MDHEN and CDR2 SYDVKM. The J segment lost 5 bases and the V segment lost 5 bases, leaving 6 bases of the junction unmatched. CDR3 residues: CASSHSGTSGNEQYF. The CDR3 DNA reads TGTGCCAGCAGTCACTCGGGGACTAGCGGGAACGAGCAGTACTTC.

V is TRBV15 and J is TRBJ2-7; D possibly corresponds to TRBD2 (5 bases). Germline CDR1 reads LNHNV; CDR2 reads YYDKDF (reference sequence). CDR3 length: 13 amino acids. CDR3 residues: CATAPGYDYEQYF. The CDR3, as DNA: TGTGCTACCGCACCGGGGTACGACTACGAGCAGTACTTC.

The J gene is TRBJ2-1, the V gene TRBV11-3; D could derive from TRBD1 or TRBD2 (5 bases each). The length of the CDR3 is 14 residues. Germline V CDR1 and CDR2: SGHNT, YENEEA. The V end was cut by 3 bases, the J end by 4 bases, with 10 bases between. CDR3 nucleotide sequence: TGTGCCAGCAGCTTTGGGGGTCCTTACAATGAGCAGTTCTTC. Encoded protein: CASSFGGPYNEQFF.

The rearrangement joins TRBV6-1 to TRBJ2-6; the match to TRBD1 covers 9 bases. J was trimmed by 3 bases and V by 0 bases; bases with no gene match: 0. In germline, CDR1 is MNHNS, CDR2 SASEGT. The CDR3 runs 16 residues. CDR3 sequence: CASSEAGQGGANVLTF. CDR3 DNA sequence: TGTGCCAGCAGTGAAGCGGGACAGGGTGGGGCCAACGTCCTGACTTTC.

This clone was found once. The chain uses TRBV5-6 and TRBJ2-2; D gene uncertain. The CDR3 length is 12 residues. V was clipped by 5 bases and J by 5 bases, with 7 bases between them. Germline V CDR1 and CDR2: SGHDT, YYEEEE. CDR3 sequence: CASRLNTGELFF. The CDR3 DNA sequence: TGTGCCAGCAGATTGAATACCGGGGAGCTGTTTTTT.

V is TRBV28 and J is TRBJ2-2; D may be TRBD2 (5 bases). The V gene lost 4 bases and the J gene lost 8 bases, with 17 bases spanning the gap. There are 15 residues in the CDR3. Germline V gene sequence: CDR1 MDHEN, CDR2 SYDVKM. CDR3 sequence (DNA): TGTGCCAGCAGTTATCAGGACTTTAAGGGAGGGGAGCTGTTTTTT. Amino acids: CASSYQDFKGGELFF. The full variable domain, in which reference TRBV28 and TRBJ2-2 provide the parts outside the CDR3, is DVKVTQSSRYLVKRTGEKVFLECVQDMDHENMFWYRQDPGLGLRLIYFSYDVKMKEKGDIPEGYSVSREKKERFSLILESASTNQTSMYLCASSYQDFKGGELFFGEGSRLTVL.